This TCR beta chain was retrieved from a study of shared clonotypes between healthy human individuals. This clone has a handful of counts. The same CDR3 arises from other DNA sequences in this sample as well. Unsorted samples relied on roughly 99 million PBMCs, which served as the source of genomic DNA. Using immunoSEQ multiplex PCR, the repertoire was profiled, and TCRdb retains in-frame clones only, with some absent. The table lists fewer than 700,000 clones, around three quarters of them singletons. Sequencing was done on a sample of PBMCs. This clonotype was obtained from a woman aged 40 to 50 in good health. Some clones in this sample may be carry-over from other donors' samples.

CDR3 DNA sequence: TGTGCCAGCAGCTTAGAGGGACAGGGTATTTACGAGCAGTACTTC. Protein: CASSLEGQGIYEQYF. V gene TRBV11-2 combines with J gene TRBJ2-7, with TRBD1 matching over 9 bases. This CDR3 is built from 15 residues. Germline-derived CDR1 and CDR2 are SGHAT and FQNNGV. Losses at the gene ends were 0 bases for V and 4 bases for J; bases not matched to a gene: 4.